This T cell receptor (beta chain) was documented in a study of PD-1 blockade in classical Hodgkin lymphoma. Study results and limitations: By C4D1, diversity of CD4+ TCRs had risen significantly, whereas that of CD8+ TCRs had not. The authors have not defined what causes the repertoire differences, possibly disease activity or prior therapy.

A remark on this clone: Its specificity is unknown.

The assay was immunoSEQ multiplex PCR, and TCRdb's table has in-frame clones only and misses some. The sample has around 96,000 clones, approximately 80% seen once. Germline-derived CDR1 and CDR2 are SGHTA and FQGNSA. The V gene lost 0 bases and the J gene lost 2 bases, with 12 bases spanning the gap. This CDR3 has 16 residues. Autologous stem cell transplantation was followed by relapse in every patient, and brentuximab vedotin exposure varied. Relapsed/refractory classical Hodgkin lymphoma patients had complete, partial or progressive responses. This rearrangement joins TRBV7-2 to TRBJ2-3, with D possibly matching TRBD2 (6 bases). The sample consisted of peripheral blood mononuclear cells (PBMCs), taken at baseline. The sequence derives from a human donor with classical Hodgkin lymphoma. The CDR3 region is CASSLAGGGNTDTQYF. In DNA form, the CDR3 reads TGTGCCAGCAGCTTAGCTGGAGGCGGGAACACAGATACGCAGTATTTT. The whole variable domain, filled in from reference TRBV7-2 and TRBJ2-3, reads GAGVSQSPSNKVTEKGKDVELRCDPISGHTALYWYRQSLGQGLEFLIYFQGNSAPDKSGLPSDRFSAERTGGSVSTLTIQRTQQEDSAVYLCASSLAGGGNTDTQYFGPGTRLTVL.